A single sample is the source of the 3 T cell receptor beta chains below, sequenced in a study of STAT5B mutations in CD4+ large granular lymphocyte leukemia (dated by TCRdb to between 2021 and 2024). The library came from the immunoSEQ multiplex PCR assay. TCRdb took this table from immuneACCESS and kept in-frame rearrangements with V and J called. Such tables lack part of the clones; where checked against another copy, unresolved V genes explain under half of the gap, and the rest is unexplained. Here the sample has 25,000 to 35,000 clones; 60% to 80% occur a single time. The ten largest clones add up to roughly 0.31% of the sample. The material sequenced was CD4+ T cells from blood buffy coats. The source is a human donor in good health.

The rearrangement links TRBV6-6 to TRBJ1-5, with 9 bases lining up with TRBD1. The CDR3 is 14 amino acids. Germline lookup yields CDR1 MNHNY and CDR2 SVGAGI (reference sequence). After removal of 6 bases from V and 5 bases from J, the junction contained 5 bases not matched to a gene. In DNA form, the CDR3 reads TGTGCCAGCAGGCCCACAGGGGGCGATCAGCCCCAGCATTTT. Encoded protein: CASRPTGGDQPQHF.

This chain connects TRBV4-1 to TRBJ2-3; D remains unclear. CDR3 length: 15 residues. Trimming stripped 2 bases from V and 2 bases from J, with 11 bases between. Germline CDR1 and CDR2: MGHRA and YSYEKL. The CDR3 sequence: CASSQTVSSTDTQYF. CDR3 DNA: TGCGCCAGCAGCCAAACGGTTTCCTCCACAGATACGCAGTATTTT.

The chain employs TRBV7-2 and TRBJ2-7; D may be TRBD2 (7 bases). V lost 5 bases and J lost 5, with 16 bases in between. This CDR3 spans 14 amino acids. Per the germline V gene, CDR1 is SGHTA and CDR2 is FQGNSA. The CDR3 nucleotides are TGTGCCAGCAGCCCCCCATGGGGGGGCGACGAGCAGTACTTC. Its translation: CASSPPWGGDEQYF.